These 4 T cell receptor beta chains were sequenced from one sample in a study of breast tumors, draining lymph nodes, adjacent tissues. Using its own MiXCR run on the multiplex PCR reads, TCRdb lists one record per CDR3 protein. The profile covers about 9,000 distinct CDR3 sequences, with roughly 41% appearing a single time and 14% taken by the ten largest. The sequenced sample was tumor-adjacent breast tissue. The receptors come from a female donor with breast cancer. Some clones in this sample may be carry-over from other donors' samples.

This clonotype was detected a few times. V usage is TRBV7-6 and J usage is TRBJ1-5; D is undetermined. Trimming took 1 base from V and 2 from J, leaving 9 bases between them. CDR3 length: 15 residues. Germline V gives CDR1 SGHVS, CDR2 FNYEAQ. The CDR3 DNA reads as TGTGCCAGCAGCTTAGAGGAGGGAGGCAATCAGCCCCAGCATTTT. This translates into CASSLEEGGNQPQHF. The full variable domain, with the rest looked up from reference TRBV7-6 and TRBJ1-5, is GAGVSQSPRYKVTKRGQDVALRCDPISGHVSLYWYRQALGQGPEFLTYFNYEAQQDKSGLPNDRFSAERPEGSISTLTIQRTEQRDSAMYRCASSLEEGGNQPQHFGDGTRLSIL.

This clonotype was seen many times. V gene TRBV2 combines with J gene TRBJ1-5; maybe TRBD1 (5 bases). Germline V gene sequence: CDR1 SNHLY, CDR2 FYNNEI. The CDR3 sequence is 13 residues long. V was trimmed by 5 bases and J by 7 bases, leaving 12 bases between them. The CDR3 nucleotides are TGTGCCAGCAGTCGGGACGTTGGCCAGCCCCAGCATTTT. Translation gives CASSRDVGQPQHF.

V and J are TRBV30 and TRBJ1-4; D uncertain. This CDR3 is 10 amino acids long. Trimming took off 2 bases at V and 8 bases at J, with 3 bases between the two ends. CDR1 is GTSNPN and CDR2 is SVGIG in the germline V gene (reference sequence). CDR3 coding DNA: TGTGCCTGGAGTAGAGAAAAACTGTTTTTT. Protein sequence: CAWSREKLFF.

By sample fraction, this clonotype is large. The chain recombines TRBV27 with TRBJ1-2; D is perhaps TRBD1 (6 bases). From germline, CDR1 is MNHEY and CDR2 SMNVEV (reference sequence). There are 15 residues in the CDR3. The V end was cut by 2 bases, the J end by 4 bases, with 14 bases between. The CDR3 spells CASSLGEGGVYGYTF. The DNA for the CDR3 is TGTGCCAGCAGTTTAGGCGAGGGGGGAGTCTATGGCTACACCTTC.